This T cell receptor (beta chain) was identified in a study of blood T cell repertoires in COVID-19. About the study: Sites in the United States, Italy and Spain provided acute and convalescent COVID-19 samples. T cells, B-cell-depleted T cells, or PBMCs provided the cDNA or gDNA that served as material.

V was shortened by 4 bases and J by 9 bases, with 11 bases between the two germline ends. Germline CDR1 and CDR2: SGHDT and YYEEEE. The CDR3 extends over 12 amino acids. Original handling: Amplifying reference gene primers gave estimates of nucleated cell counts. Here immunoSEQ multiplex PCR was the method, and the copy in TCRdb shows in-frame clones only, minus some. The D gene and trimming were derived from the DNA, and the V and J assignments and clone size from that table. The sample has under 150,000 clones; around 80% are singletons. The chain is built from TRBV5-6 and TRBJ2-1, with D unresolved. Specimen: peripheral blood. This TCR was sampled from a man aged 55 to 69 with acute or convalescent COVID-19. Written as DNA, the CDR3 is TGTGCCAGCAGCCTAGAGCGCGCTGAGCAGTTCTTC. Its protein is CASSLERAEQFF.